This T cell receptor (beta chain) stems from a study of CD8 T cells in ankylosing spondylitis. The TCR beta libraries were generated through quantitative 5'-RACE incorporating molecular barcodes. TCRdb reprocessed the 5' RACE reads via MiXCR and lists one record per CDR3 protein. The sample lists about 500,000 distinct CDR3 sequences; roughly 13% were seen once. Whole-study results and caveats: Ankylosing spondylitis blood seemed to carry a telltale TCR beta motif made of several highly homologous variants.

This CDR3 comprises 16 residues. Per the germline V gene, CDR1 is KGHDR and CDR2 is SFDVKD. J lost 9 bases, V lost 1 base, and 9 bases had no gene match. This clonotype appeared a few times. The antigen remains unidentified. The J gene is TRBJ2-1, the V gene TRBV24-1; 9 bases match TRBD2. Sequenced input: blood, either unsorted or a sorted T cell fraction (not recorded which). The sequence was collected from a male donor with ankylosing spondylitis. Here the CDR3 reads CATSDLDPSGTAEQFF. CDR3 in DNA: TGTGCCACCAGTGATTTAGACCCTAGCGGGACGGCTGAGCAGTTCTTC.